The 8 T cell receptor beta chains presented below share a single source sample, sequenced in a study of shared clonotypes between healthy human individuals. The method was immunoSEQ multiplex PCR; TCRdb's version includes in-frame clones alone and lacks a portion of them. The data hold approximately 100,000 clones, with about 72% observed a single time. The specimen was memory CD8+ T cells sorted from blood. Subset denoted: CD45RO+ cells pooled with CCR7-negative TemRA cells. The receptors derive from a woman in her 30s in good health.

The chain combines TRBV28 with TRBJ2-5; 9 positions agree with TRBD2. The CDR3 is made up of 13 amino acids. The germline V gene has CDR1 MDHEN and CDR2 SYDVKM. With V trimmed by 6 bases and J by 6 bases, 5 bases remained unmatched. In DNA form, the CDR3 reads TGTGCCAGCAGCTATAGCGGGGGTAAGACCCAGTACTTC. This gives the protein CASSYSGGKTQYF.

The V gene is TRBV5-6, the J gene TRBJ1-2; D remains unclear. V was clipped by 4 bases and J by 2 bases, with 18 bases between them. Germline assignment: CDR1 SGHDT and CDR2 YYEEEE. The CDR3 is 16 residues long. CDR3 protein: CASSPQMGGGNYGYTF. CDR3 in DNA: TGTGCCAGCAGCCCCCAGATGGGTGGAGGGAACTATGGCTACACCTTC.

The rearrangement uses TRBV11-2 and TRBJ2-3, with a possible D match to TRBD2 (6 bases). The CDR3 has 14 amino acids. With 5 bases removed from V and 5 bases from J, the gap between germline ends came to 14 bases. The germline V gene encodes CDR1 SGHAT and CDR2 FQNNGV. CDR3 residues: CASSRPGVGDTQYF. In DNA form, the CDR3 reads TGTGCCAGCAGCCGACCGGGAGTAGGAGATACGCAGTATTTT.

This clone appeared many times. The gene calls are TRBV2 and TRBJ1-1; 8 bases map to TRBD1. CDR1 is SNHLY, CDR2 FYNNEI, per germline. Unmatched junction bases numbered 7, after V lost 6 bases and J lost 1 base. This CDR3 is 15 amino acids long. The CDR3 here is CASRGQGRGNTEAFF. The CDR3 DNA follows: TGTGCCAGCAGAGGACAGGGACGGGGGAACACTGAAGCTTTCTTT.

The V and J genes are TRBV6-1 and TRBJ2-1; D is unresolved. V lost 2 bases and J 8 bases, leaving 7 bases between the germline ends. There are 12 residues in the CDR3. Germline V gene lookup returns CDR1 MNHNS and CDR2 SASEGT. The CDR3, as DNA: TGTGCCAGCAGTGAATTTGAGGATGAGCAGTTCTTC. Translating it yields CASSEFEDEQFF.

This clone occurred once. This rearrangement joins TRBV27 to TRBJ2-7; D is possibly TRBD1 or TRBD2 (5 bases each). The CDR3 has 14 residues. V was trimmed by 5 bases and J by 3 bases, leaving 14 bases between them. The germline V gene encodes CDR1 MNHEY and CDR2 SMNVEV (reference sequence). Here the CDR3 reads CASSPWDGNYEQYF. The CDR3 bases are TGTGCCAGCAGTCCCTGGGACGGGAACTACGAGCAGTACTTC.

In this sample, this clone turned up many times. The gene calls are TRBV6-1 and TRBJ1-3; the D gene is possibly TRBD1 (5 bases). Germline V gene lookup returns CDR1 MNHNS and CDR2 SASEGT. V gave up 6 bases and J gave up 4 bases, with 16 bases separating them. This CDR3 contains 15 residues. As DNA, the CDR3 is TGTGCCAGCAGCCGAATGGGGGAGGGAGGAAACACCATATATTTT. Translation: CASSRMGEGGNTIYF.

This clone has a single count. The J gene is TRBJ1-5, the V gene TRBV2; tentatively, D is TRBD1 (5 bases). Trimming removed 6 bases at V and 0 bases at J, with 21 bases between. Looked up from germline, CDR1 is SNHLY and CDR2 is FYNNEI. The CDR3 totals 18 residues. CDR3 sequence: CASSARFLGLYSNQPQHF. CDR3 nucleotides: TGTGCCAGCAGCGCCAGGTTCTTGGGACTTTATAGCAATCAGCCCCAGCATTTT.